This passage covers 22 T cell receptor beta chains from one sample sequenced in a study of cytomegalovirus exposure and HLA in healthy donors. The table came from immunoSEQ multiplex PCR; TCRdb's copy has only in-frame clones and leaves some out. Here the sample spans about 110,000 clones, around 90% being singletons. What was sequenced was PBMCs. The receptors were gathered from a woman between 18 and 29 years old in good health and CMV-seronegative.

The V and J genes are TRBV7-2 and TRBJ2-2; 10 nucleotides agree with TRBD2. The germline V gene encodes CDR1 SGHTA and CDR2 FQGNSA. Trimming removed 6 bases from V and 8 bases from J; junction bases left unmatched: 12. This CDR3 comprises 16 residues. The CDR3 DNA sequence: TGTGCCAGCAGTCTGGCGAGCGGGAGGGCTGGAGGGGAGCTGTTTTTT. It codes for CASSLASGRAGGELFF.

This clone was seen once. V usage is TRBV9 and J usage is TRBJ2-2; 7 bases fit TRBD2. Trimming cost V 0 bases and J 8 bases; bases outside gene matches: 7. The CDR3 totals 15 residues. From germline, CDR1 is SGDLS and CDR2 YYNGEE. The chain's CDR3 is CASSVAVAGPGELFF. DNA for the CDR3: TGTGCCAGCAGCGTAGCGGTAGCGGGCCCTGGGGAGCTGTTTTTT. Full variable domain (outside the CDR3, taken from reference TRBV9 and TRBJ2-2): DSGVTQTPKHLITATGQRVTLRCSPRSGDLSVYWYQQSLDQGLQFLIQYYNGEERAKGNILERFSAQQFPDLHSELNLSSLELGDSALYFCASSVAVAGPGELFFGEGSRLTVL.

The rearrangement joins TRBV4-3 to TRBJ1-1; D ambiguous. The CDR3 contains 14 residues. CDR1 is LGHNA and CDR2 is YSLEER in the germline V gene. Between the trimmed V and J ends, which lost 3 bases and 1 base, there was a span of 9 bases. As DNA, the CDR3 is TGCGCCAGCAGCCACGGGTCTCGGAACACTGAAGCTTTCTTT. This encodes CASSHGSRNTEAFF.

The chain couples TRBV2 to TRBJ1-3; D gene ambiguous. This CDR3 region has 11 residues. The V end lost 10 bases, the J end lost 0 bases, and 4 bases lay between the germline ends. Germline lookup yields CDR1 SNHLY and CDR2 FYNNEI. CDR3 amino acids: CATSSGNTIYF. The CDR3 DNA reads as TGTGCCACCTCCTCTGGAAACACCATATATTTT.

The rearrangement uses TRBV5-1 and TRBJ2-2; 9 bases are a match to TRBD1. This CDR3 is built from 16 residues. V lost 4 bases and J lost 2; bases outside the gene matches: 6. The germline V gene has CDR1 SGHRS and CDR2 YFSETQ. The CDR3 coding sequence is TGCGCCAGCAGCCGAACAGGGGGCCAAAACACCGGGGAGCTGTTTTTT. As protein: CASSRTGGQNTGELFF.

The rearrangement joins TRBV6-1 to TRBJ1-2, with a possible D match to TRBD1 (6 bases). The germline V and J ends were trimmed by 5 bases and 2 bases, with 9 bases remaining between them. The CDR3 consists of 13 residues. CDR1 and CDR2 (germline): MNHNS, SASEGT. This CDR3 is CASSRQENYGYTF. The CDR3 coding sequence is TGTGCCAGCAGTAGACAGGAAAACTATGGCTACACCTTC.

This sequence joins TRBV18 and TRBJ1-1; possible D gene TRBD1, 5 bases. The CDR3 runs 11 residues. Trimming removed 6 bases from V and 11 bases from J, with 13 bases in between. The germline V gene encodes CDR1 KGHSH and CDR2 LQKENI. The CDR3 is CASSVTDEAFF. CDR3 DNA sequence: TGTGCCAGCTCCGTGACAGACGAGGCTTTCTTT.

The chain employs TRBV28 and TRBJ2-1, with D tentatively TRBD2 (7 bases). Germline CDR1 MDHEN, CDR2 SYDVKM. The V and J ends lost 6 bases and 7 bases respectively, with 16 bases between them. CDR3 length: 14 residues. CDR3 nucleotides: TGTGCCAGCAGAGGAGAGGGGGGGCTGAATGAGCAGTTCTTC. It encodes CASRGEGGLNEQFF.

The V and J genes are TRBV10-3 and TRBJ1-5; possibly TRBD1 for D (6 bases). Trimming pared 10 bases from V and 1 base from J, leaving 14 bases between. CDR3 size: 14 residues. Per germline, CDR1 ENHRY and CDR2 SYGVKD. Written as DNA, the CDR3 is TGTGCCACCAACGAAGGACAGAGCAATCAGCCCCAGCATTTT. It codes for CATNEGQSNQPQHF.

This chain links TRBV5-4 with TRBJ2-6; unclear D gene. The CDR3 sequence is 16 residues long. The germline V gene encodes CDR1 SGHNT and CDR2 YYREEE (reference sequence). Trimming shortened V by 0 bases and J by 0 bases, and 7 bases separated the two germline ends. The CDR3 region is CASSLEQTSGANVLTF. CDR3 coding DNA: TGTGCCAGCAGCTTGGAACAGACCTCTGGGGCCAACGTCCTGACTTTC.

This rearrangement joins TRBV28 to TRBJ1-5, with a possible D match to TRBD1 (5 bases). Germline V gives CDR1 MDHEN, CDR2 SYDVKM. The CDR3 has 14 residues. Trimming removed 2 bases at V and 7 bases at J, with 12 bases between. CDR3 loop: CASSLRRGRQPQHF. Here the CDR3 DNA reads TGTGCCAGCAGTTTACGGAGGGGCAGACAGCCCCAGCATTTT.

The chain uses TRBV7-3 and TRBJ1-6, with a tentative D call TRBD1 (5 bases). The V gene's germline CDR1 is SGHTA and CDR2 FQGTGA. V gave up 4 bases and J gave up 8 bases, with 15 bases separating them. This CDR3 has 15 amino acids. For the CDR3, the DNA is TGTGCCAGCAGCTCCGAACCGGGGACTGATTCACCCCTCCACTTT. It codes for CASSSEPGTDSPLHF.

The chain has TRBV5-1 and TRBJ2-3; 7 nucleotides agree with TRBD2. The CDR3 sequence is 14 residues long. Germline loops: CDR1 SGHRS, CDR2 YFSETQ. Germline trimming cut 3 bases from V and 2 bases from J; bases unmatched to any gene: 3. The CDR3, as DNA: TGCGCCAGCAGCTCGGGGGGAAACACAGATACGCAGTATTTT. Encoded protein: CASSSGGNTDTQYF. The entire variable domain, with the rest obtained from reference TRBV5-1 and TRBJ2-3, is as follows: KAGVTQTPRYLIKTRGQQVTLSCSPISGHRSVSWYQQTPGQGLQFLFEYFSETQRNKGNFPGRFSGRQFSNSRSEMNVSTLELGDSALYLCASSSGGNTDTQYFGPGTRLTVL.

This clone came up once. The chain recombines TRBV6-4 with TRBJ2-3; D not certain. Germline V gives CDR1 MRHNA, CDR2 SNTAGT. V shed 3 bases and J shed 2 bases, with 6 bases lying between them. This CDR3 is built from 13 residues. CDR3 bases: TGTGCCAGCAGTGAACAGAACACAGATACGCAGTATTTT. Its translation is CASSEQNTDTQYF.

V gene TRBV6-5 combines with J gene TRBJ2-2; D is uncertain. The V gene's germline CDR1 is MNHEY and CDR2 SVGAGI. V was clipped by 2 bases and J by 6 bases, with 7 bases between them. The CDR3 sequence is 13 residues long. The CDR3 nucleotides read TGTGCCAGCAGTTACAGCCGGTCCGGGGAGCTGTTTTTT. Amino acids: CASSYSRSGELFF.

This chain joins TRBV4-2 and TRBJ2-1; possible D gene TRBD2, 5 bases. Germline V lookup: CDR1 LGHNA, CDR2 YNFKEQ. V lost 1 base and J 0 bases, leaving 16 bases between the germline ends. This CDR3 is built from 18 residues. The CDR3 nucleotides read TGTGCCAGCAGCCAAGGAGATAAGTCGGGGAGCTCCTACAATGAGCAGTTCTTC. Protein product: CASSQGDKSGSSYNEQFF.

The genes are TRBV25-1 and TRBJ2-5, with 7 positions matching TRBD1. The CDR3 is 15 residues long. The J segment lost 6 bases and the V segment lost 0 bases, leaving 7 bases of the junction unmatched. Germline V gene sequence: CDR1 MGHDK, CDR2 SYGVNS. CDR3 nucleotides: TGTGCCAGCAGTGAATACGACAGGGCAGGAAAGACCCAGTACTTC. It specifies CASSEYDRAGKTQYF.

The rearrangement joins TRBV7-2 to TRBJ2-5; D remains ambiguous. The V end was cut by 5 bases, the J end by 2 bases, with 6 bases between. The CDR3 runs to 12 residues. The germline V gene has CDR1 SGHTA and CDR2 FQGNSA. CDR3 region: CASSTKQETQYF. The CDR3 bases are TGTGCCAGCAGCACAAAACAAGAGACCCAGTACTTC.

The chain's CDR3 is CASRPDRESAYEQYF. The CDR3 DNA reads as TGTGCCAGCAGACCTGACAGAGAAAGTGCCTACGAGCAGTACTTC. The chain employs TRBV6-6 and TRBJ2-7; D possibly corresponds to TRBD1 (5 bases). V lost 6 bases and J 2 bases, leaving 17 bases between the germline ends. The CDR3 has 15 residues. The germline V gene encodes CDR1 MNHNY and CDR2 SVGAGI (reference sequence).

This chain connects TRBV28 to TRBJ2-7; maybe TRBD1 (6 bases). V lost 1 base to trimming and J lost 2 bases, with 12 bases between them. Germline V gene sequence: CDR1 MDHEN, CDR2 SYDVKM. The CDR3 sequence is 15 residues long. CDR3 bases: TGTGCCAGCAGTTTATTGGGGACATTGACCTACGAGCAGTACTTC. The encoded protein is CASSLLGTLTYEQYF.

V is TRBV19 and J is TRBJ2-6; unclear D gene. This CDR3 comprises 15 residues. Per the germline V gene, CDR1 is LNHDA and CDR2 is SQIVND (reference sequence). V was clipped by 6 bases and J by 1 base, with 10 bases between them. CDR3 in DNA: TGTGCCAGTAGCCCGGTCGTATCTGGGGCCAACGTCCTGACTTTC. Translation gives CASSPVVSGANVLTF.

The CDR3 DNA follows: TGTGCCAGCAGCACCACGACAGGGGTCTCCTACGAGCAGTACTTC. It translates to CASSTTTGVSYEQYF. This chain joins TRBV5-4 and TRBJ2-7, with 8 nucleotides matching TRBD1. The CDR3 is 15 residues long. The germline V gene encodes CDR1 SGHNT and CDR2 YYREEE (reference sequence). J was trimmed by 0 bases and V by 4 bases; bases with no gene match: 6.